Following are 26 T cell receptor beta chains from one sample sequenced in a study of T cells in women clearing cervical HPV infection (dated by TCRdb to 2017 to 2018). The library was generated by the immunoSEQ multiplex PCR assay. Not all clones reach the TCRdb copy of this immuneACCESS table, which keeps in-frame sequences only. Checked studies attribute under half of the gap to unresolved V genes and leave the rest unexplained. This specimen's table enumerates approximately 44,000 clones. 0.95% to 1.5% of the sample comes from the top ten. Sequenced material: blood buffy coat. The receptors derive from a woman aged 18 to 75 with a cervical HPV16 infection that either progressed to CIN3+ or cleared (not recorded which).

To note about this clone: From the germline J gene comes the end of the CDR3, since the read stops 3 residues before it. This chain joins TRBV10-1 and TRBJ2-5; the D is unclear. Trimming pared 0 bases from V and 1 base from J, leaving 9 bases between. Germline V gene sequence: CDR1 WNHNN, CDR2 SYGVQD (reference sequence). The CDR3 sequence is 15 residues long. CDR3 residues: CASSESTSPQETQYF. The DNA read from the CDR3 is TGCGCCAGCAGTGAGTCTACTTCCCCCCAAGAGACC.

Concerning this clone itself: Read coverage stops 3 residues before the CDR3 terminus; the germline J gene supplies the remainder. The chain is built from TRBV20-1 and TRBJ2-2, with D uncertain. The CDR3 length is 14 residues. Germline-derived CDR1 and CDR2 are DFQATT and SNEGSKA (reference sequence). CDR3 residues: CSARDSSTNEKLFF. The sequenced part of the CDR3 DNA is TGCAGTGCTAGAGATTCGTCAACTAATGAAAAG.

For this clone: The read falls 3 residues short of the CDR3 end, and the missing part is taken from the germline J gene. The chain is built from TRBV7-3 and TRBJ1-4; D is uncertain. Germline CDR1 reads SGHTA; CDR2 reads FQGTGA. CDR3 length: 15 amino acids. The CDR3: CASSLEGSYNSPLFF. Incomplete CDR3 DNA: TGTGCCAGCAGCTTAGAGGGCTCCTATAATTCACCA.

The sequenced part of the CDR3 DNA is TGCAGTGCTCCGCGACTAGCGGAACACCTCCTAACTAACGAG. Protein sequence: CSAPRLAEHLLTNE. The complete CDR3 protein is CSAPRLAEHLLTNEQYF. This sequence joins TRBV20-1 and TRBJ2-7; 9 bases fit TRBD2. From the germline J gene comes the end of the CDR3, since the read stops 3 residues before it. This CDR3 has 17 amino acids. Germline trimming cut 5 bases from V and 5 bases from J; bases unmatched to any gene: 19. Germline CDR1 reads DFQATT; CDR2 reads SNEGSKA (reference sequence).

Comment on this clone: The missing CDR3 end, 3 residues past where the read stops, is filled in from the germline J gene. The chain uses TRBV7-2 and TRBJ1-2; 8 nucleotides align to TRBD1. Unmatched junction bases numbered 7, after V lost 3 bases and J lost 4 bases. The CDR3 length is 15 residues. CDR1 SGHTA and CDR2 FQGNSA come from the germline V gene. The CDR3 reads CASSLGPGQAYGYTF. The part of the CDR3 DNA that was read is TGTGCCAGCAGCTTGGGCCCGGGACAGGCCTATGGC.

As regards this clone: Sequencing ends 3 residues short of the CDR3 end; the germline J gene provides the rest. This rearrangement joins TRBV20-1 to TRBJ2-3, with D hard to call. In germline, CDR1 is DFQATT, CDR2 SNEGSKA (reference sequence). The CDR3 loop spans 12 amino acids. Trimming took off 5 bases at V and 0 bases at J, with 6 bases between the two ends. CDR3: CSALLSTDTQYF. Incomplete CDR3 DNA: TGCAGTGCTCTCCTCAGCACAGATACG.

Comments on this clone: With the read ending 3 residues before the CDR3 end, the germline J gene is used to fill in that end. The chain combines TRBV23-1 with TRBJ2-3; D not resolved. TRBV23-1 is placed among ORFs of uncertain function. Trimming took off 4 bases at V and 1 base at J, with 18 bases between the two ends. The CDR3 is made up of 17 amino acids. The CDR3 sequence is CASSPSLAEKGTDTQYF. The sequenced CDR3 bases are TGCGCCAGCAGTCCCTCCCTTGCTGAGAAGGGCACAGATACG.

A word on this clone: The read terminates 3 residues ahead of where the CDR3 ends, so the germline J gene completes it. This chain links TRBV20-1 with TRBJ2-7, with D maybe TRBD1 (5 bases). The length of the CDR3 is 14 residues. Germline V CDR1 and CDR2: DFQATT, SNEGSKA (reference sequence). V was shortened by 6 bases and J by 0 bases, with 15 bases between the two germline ends. Here the CDR3 reads CSANRSPSSYEQYF. The covered CDR3 bases are TGCAGTGCAAACAGGTCACCCAGCTCCTACGAG.

Regarding this clone: The CDR3 end falls 3 residues outside the read, so it is completed with the germline J gene. The rearrangement joins TRBV5-1 to TRBJ1-1; 8 bases fit TRBD1. The trim removed 5 bases at V and 1 base at J, leaving 4 bases unmatched. Germline CDR1 is SGHRS and CDR2 is YFSETQ. The CDR3 is made up of 14 amino acids. CDR3 bases read: TGCGCCAGCAGTCAACAGGGGGGGAACACTGAA. Translated: CASSQQGGNTE. The whole CDR3 protein reads CASSQQGGNTEAFF.

As regards this clone: The read terminates 3 residues before the CDR3 end, so the remaining end is supplied by the germline J gene. V is TRBV11-3 and J is TRBJ1-2, with unresolved D. V lost 2 bases to trimming and J lost 1 base, with 5 bases between them. The germline V gene encodes CDR1 SGHNT and CDR2 YENEEA. This CDR3 has 13 residues. CDR3 bases read: TGTGCCAGCAGCTTAAACAGTAACTATGGC. Translating gives CASSLNSNYG. The full CDR3 reads CASSLNSNYGYTF.

In the case of this clone: The read finishes 3 residues shy of the CDR3 end, and the germline J gene is used to complete it. The chain carries TRBV12-3 or TRBV12-4 and TRBJ1-5, with TRBD1 identical over 11 bases. The CDR3 contains 17 residues. Trimming at V came to 1 base and at J to 2 bases, leaving 4 bases not matched to a gene. The CDR3 is CASSLGTGGAGNQPQHF. The CDR3 DNA, read in part, is TGTGCCAGCAGTTTAGGGACAGGGGGCGCCGGCAATCAGCCC.

Concerning this clone: The sequenced fragment ends 3 residues before the CDR3 boundary, so the rest is inferred from the germline J gene. The chain couples TRBV7-9 to TRBJ1-2; 7 nucleotides agree with TRBD1. The CDR3 runs 13 residues. Germline V lookup: CDR1 SEHNR, CDR2 FQNEAQ (reference sequence). Trimming took 5 bases from V and 3 from J; bases not matched to a gene: 3. CDR3 DNA, as far as it was read: TGTGCCAGCAGCGGACAGGTCCACTATGGC. Translation gives CASSGQVHYG. The whole CDR3 region reads CASSGQVHYGYTF.

On this clone itself: The read comes to an end 3 residues before the CDR3 does, leaving the germline J gene to fill in the end. The chain uses TRBV20-1 and TRBJ2-7; D not resolved. The CDR3 is 13 amino acids. Trimming removed 2 bases at V and 3 bases at J, with 11 bases between. Germline V gene lookup returns CDR1 DFQATT and CDR2 SNEGSKA (reference sequence). CDR3 DNA (partial): TGCAGTGCTAGAAAAGGCCGTAACTACGAG. Translation: CSARKGRNYE. The whole CDR3 sequence is CSARKGRNYEQYF.

A note on this clone: Read coverage stops 3 residues before the CDR3 terminus; the germline J gene supplies the remainder. V and J are TRBV5-6 and TRBJ1-1, with no clear D. Germline CDR1 reads SGHDT; CDR2 reads YYEEEE. The length of the CDR3 is 13 residues. The ends were cut back, 6 bases at V and 5 bases at J, with 14 bases in the middle. The covered CDR3 bases are TGTGCCAGCACCCTCGGGTGGAATACTGAA. As protein: CASTLGWNTE. The CDR3 in its entirety is CASTLGWNTEAFF.

Turning to this clone: The CDR3 end is not reached by the read, which stops 3 residues before it; the germline J gene fills it in. V usage is TRBV20-1 and J usage is TRBJ2-7; 8 bases match TRBD1. CDR3 length: 13 amino acids. Germline CDR1 DFQATT, CDR2 SNEGSKA (reference sequence). Trimming at V came to 4 bases and at J to 2 bases, leaving 4 bases not matched to a gene. The CDR3: CSAKDRETYEQYF. CDR3 DNA (partial): TGCAGTGCTAAGGACAGGGAGACCTACGAG.

Points on this clone: The read stops 3 residues short of the end of the CDR3; the missing end is completed from the germline J gene. The V call is TRBV5-1, the J call TRBJ1-3; D might be TRBD1 (6 bases). The CDR3 loop spans 14 amino acids. Deletions cut 8 bases from V and 4 bases from J, with 16 bases between. Germline loops: CDR1 SGHRS, CDR2 YFSETQ. The CDR3 region is CASSPNRAGNTIYF. The covered CDR3 bases are TGCGCCAGTTCCCCAAACAGGGCAGGAAACACC.

Notes on this clone: The read ends 3 residues shy of where the CDR3 ends; the end is completed using the germline J gene. V gene TRBV20-1 combines with J gene TRBJ1-4, with a tentative D call TRBD1 (5 bases). CDR1 and CDR2 (germline): DFQATT, SNEGSKA (reference sequence). V dropped 6 bases and J dropped 0 bases, with 17 bases sitting between them. The CDR3 sequence is 16 residues long. CDR3 sequence: CSARGILVATNEKLFF. The CDR3 bases that were read are TGCAGTGCCCGGGGGATCTTAGTTGCAACTAATGAAAAA.

About this clone: The CDR3 end lies 3 residues beyond the end of the read and is filled in from the germline J gene. The chain carries TRBV11-3 and TRBJ2-1, with D maybe TRBD1 (6 bases). The CDR3 has 14 residues. V gave up 5 bases and J gave up 3 bases, with 11 bases separating them. Germline V gene sequence: CDR1 SGHNT, CDR2 YENEEA. Partial CDR3 DNA: TGTGCCAGCAGCCTTACAGGGTTCTACAATGAG. Protein sequence: CASSLTGFYNE. The whole CDR3 sequence is CASSLTGFYNEQFF.

Points on this clone: The read ends 3 residues before the CDR3 terminus; that terminus is restored from the germline J gene. The chain employs TRBV7-2 and TRBJ1-6; D call uncertain. Germline V gene data show CDR1 as SGHTA and CDR2 as FQGNSA. V was clipped by 0 bases and J by 5 bases, with 8 bases between them. This CDR3 is 15 amino acids long. The chain's CDR3 is CASSLAPGNNSPLHF. The CDR3 bases that were read are TGTGCCAGCAGCTTAGCGCCAGGAAATAATTCACCC.

Points on this clone: The read halts 3 residues ahead of the CDR3 end, with the missing end drawn from the germline J gene. V usage is TRBV7-6 and J usage is TRBJ2-7; D is unclear. The CDR3 is made up of 15 amino acids. V gave up 0 bases and J gave up 1 base, with 10 bases separating them. Germline V CDR1 and CDR2: SGHVS, FNYEAQ. CDR3 bases read: TGTGCCAGCAGCTTAGCGTCTAGTAGTTCCTACGAG. Translated: CASSLASSSSYE. The CDR3, in full, reads CASSLASSSSYEQYF.

Notes on this clone: The read ends 3 residues shy of where the CDR3 ends; the end is completed using the germline J gene. The rearrangement uses TRBV7-9 and TRBJ1-6, with 7 bases aligning to TRBD1. The germline V gene has CDR1 SEHNR and CDR2 FQNEAQ (reference sequence). V dropped 5 bases and J dropped 10; count of bases not matched to a gene: 11. The CDR3 consists of 15 residues. CDR3 region: CASSAPRDRPSPLHF. The DNA read from the CDR3 is TGTGCCAGCAGCGCGCCCCGGGACAGACCATCACCC.

In regard to this clone: The observed sequence ends 3 residues before the CDR3 terminus, with the missing tail filled in from the germline J gene. The rearrangement joins TRBV7-7 to TRBJ1-1; D gene ambiguous. The length of the CDR3 is 13 residues. V dropped 5 bases and J dropped 1 base, with 8 bases sitting between them. Per germline, CDR1 SSHAT and CDR2 FNYEAQ (reference sequence). The CDR3 loop is CASSPTTNTEAFF. The DNA read from the CDR3 is TGTGCCAGCAGCCCGACAACGAACACTGAA.

Of note for this clone: Read sequence stops 3 residues before the CDR3 end, and the germline J gene provides the missing end. The J gene is TRBJ2-5, the V gene TRBV2, with D perhaps TRBD1 (5 bases). The CDR3 is 14 residues long. Germline-derived CDR1 and CDR2 are SNHLY and FYNNEI. Trimming pared 5 bases from V and 2 bases from J, leaving 12 bases between. Incomplete CDR3 DNA: TGTGCCAGCAGTCCGTGGACACCACAAGAGACC. This translates into CASSPWTPQET. In full, the CDR3 reads CASSPWTPQETQYF.

On this clone: Read sequence stops 3 residues before the CDR3 end, and the germline J gene provides the missing end. V and J are TRBV7-9 and TRBJ1-2, with unresolved D. Germline CDR1 SEHNR, CDR2 FQNEAQ (reference sequence). This CDR3 is 12 amino acids long. The CDR3 loop reads CASSLSTDTYTF. The sequenced part of the CDR3 DNA is TGTGCCAGCAGCCTCTCCACAGATACC.

The CDR3 DNA, read in part, is TGTGCCAGCAGTTTTCTCTCGGGACAGAATCAGCCC. It translates to CASSFLSGQNQP. The full CDR3 protein reads CASSFLSGQNQPQHF. The rearrangement links TRBV6-2 or TRBV6-3 to TRBJ1-5, with 7 bases lining up with TRBD1. The read ends 3 residues early relative to the CDR3; the germline J gene fills the gap. The V segment lost 4 bases and the J segment 4 bases; nucleotides outside the gene matches: 7. This CDR3 comprises 15 residues. Looked up from germline, CDR1 is MNHEY and CDR2 is SVGEGT.

As to this clone: The sequence runs out 3 residues before the end of the CDR3; the remainder is reconstructed from the germline J gene. This chain connects TRBV20-1 to TRBJ2-2; 7 positions agree with TRBD2. J gave up 1 base and V 2 bases, and 10 bases lay outside the gene matches. The CDR3 runs to 17 residues. CDR1 and CDR2 (germline): DFQATT, SNEGSKA (reference sequence). The sequenced CDR3 bases are TGCAGTGCTAGACGGGACCTTCTAGCGGAGAACACCGGGGAG. Protein: CSARRDLLAENTGE. The entire CDR3 protein reads CSARRDLLAENTGELFF.